This T cell receptor (beta chain) comes out of a study of cytomegalovirus exposure and HLA in healthy donors. With 60 Vbeta and 13 Jbeta primers, the PCR was carried out. Sequencing was performed with immunoSEQ multiplex PCR; in TCRdb, only in-frame clones are kept and a portion is missing. The sample totals tens of thousands of clones. This CDR3 contains 14 residues. V was pared by 5 bases and J by 4 bases, with 14 bases between. The germline gives CDR1 SNHLY, CDR2 FYNNEI. The source is a man over 45 in good health and CMV-seronegative. The genes are TRBV2 and TRBJ1-1, with D possibly being TRBD1 (6 bases). The source material was PBMCs. The CDR3 sequence is CASSNRDSVTEAFF. DNA for the CDR3: TGTGCCAGCAGTAACAGGGATAGTGTCACTGAAGCTTTCTTT.